This T cell receptor (beta chain) was sequenced for a study of T cells of healthy individuals (dated by TCRdb to the late 2010s). For CDR1 and CDR2, the germline V gene (reference sequence) lists MNHNY and SVGAGI. The V end gives up 0 bases and the J end 3 bases, leaving 2 bases in the junction not matched to a gene. From the cysteine through the phenylalanine, the CDR3 covers 16 amino acids. Of all the DNA, just the CDR3 is kept, 48 bases in frame from base 1. Libraries were built with 5' RACE. Sequencing was carried out with an Illumina MiSeq. TCRdb reran the public reads through fastp at Q25 and MiXCR, keeping productive beta chains. Each entry merges the rows of one CDR3 protein and shows their most common DNA and genes. The table for this sample lists 55,000 to 65,000 distinct CDR3 sequences; 15% to 20% of them were counted only once. The ten largest make up about 4.3% of the sample. This clonotype has a single count. Its antigen is not yet known. No much larger clonotype is one base removed from it; base qualities were not supplied. One read is thin evidence.

In this chain, TRBV6-6 is recombined with TRBJ2-1, with TRBD2 identical over 10 junction bases. This receptor was identified in a human donor in good health. The base sequence is TGTGCCAGCAGTTACTCCCCTAGCGGGGGCTACAATGAGCAGTTCTTC. Its translation is CASSYSPSGGYNEQFF.